Below are 17 T cell receptor beta chains sequenced from a single sample in a study of early T cells in non-severe SARS-CoV-2 infection. TCRdb reprocessed the 5' RACE reads with MiXCR, giving one entry per CDR3 protein. The sample contains 85,000 to 90,000 distinct CDR3 sequences, around 15% of which appear only once. Material for sequencing was whole blood. The receptors were gathered from an adult who was a healthcare worker with PCR-confirmed SARS-CoV-2 infection or an uninfected control (not recorded which).

The rearrangement uses TRBV4-1 and TRBJ2-4, with TRBD2 matching over 8 bases. The germline V gene encodes CDR1 MGHRA and CDR2 YSYEKL. V was clipped by 1 base and J by 0 bases; unmatched bases: 5. The CDR3 runs to 17 residues. The CDR3 DNA reads as TGCGCCAGCAGCCAAGTAGGAGCGGGGGTAGCCAAAAACATTCAGTACTTC. This gives the protein CASSQVGAGVAKNIQYF.

This clonotype has only a few counts. The DNA of the CDR3 is TGTGCCAGCAGCTCGCGTGAGAGCTCCTACAATGAGCAGTTCTTC. Its translation is CASSSRESSYNEQFF. This chain links TRBV7-6 with TRBJ2-1; D ambiguous. V dropped 4 bases and J dropped 0 bases, with 10 bases sitting between them. The V gene's germline CDR1 is SGHVS and CDR2 FNYEAQ. The CDR3 loop spans 15 amino acids.

This clonotype was seen more than once but under ten times. V and J are TRBV5-1 and TRBJ2-2; possibly TRBD1 for D (6 bases). In germline, CDR1 is SGHRS, CDR2 YFSETQ. Trimming pared 3 bases from V and 4 bases from J, leaving 10 bases between. This CDR3 has 14 amino acids. The CDR3 region is CASSYADSTGELFF. The CDR3, as DNA: TGCGCCAGCAGCTATGCGGACAGCACCGGGGAGCTGTTTTTT.

This clonotype was observed a handful of times. The rearrangement links TRBV20-1 to TRBJ2-3, with D unresolved. Germline V gene sequence: CDR1 DFQATT, CDR2 SNEGSKA (reference sequence). The CDR3 loop spans 11 amino acids. V shed 5 bases and J shed 2 bases, with 5 bases lying between them. CDR3 sequence (DNA): TGCAGTGCTCCTACCACAGATACGCAGTATTTT. Protein: CSAPTTDTQYF.

This rearrangement joins TRBV6-5 to TRBJ1-1; tentative D call: TRBD1 (5 bases). Germline V gene data show CDR1 as MNHEY and CDR2 as SVGAGI. This CDR3 contains 11 residues. Trimming took 6 bases from V and 10 from J, leaving 12 bases between them. The CDR3 coding sequence is TGTGCCAGCAGGGAAACAGGCGCAGCTTTCTTT. Its protein is CASRETGAAFF.

This clonotype has ten or more counts. The chain carries TRBV12-3 or TRBV12-4 and TRBJ1-5; weak D call: TRBD1 (5 bases). This CDR3 comprises 15 residues. The V and J ends lost 3 bases and 7 bases respectively, with 16 bases between them. The CDR3 coding sequence is TGTGCCAGCAGTTTTGGGGGGGGTTCGTCCCAGCCCCAGCATTTT. It translates to CASSFGGGSSQPQHF.

V usage is TRBV28 and J usage is TRBJ2-7; 12 bases are a match to TRBD2. The length of the CDR3 is 15 residues. V trimming: 6 bases; J trimming: 7 bases; junction bases outside the gene matches: 10. Germline CDR1 MDHEN, CDR2 SYDVKM. The CDR3, as DNA: TGTGCCAGCAGGCCGCTAGCGGGAGGGATCTGGGAGCAGTACTTC. Its translation is CASRPLAGGIWEQYF.

This clonotype was recorded a few times. This chain connects TRBV7-9 to TRBJ1-3, with D uncertain. V lost 2 bases and J 0 bases, leaving 8 bases between the germline ends. This CDR3 has 15 residues. CDR1 is SEHNR and CDR2 is FQNEAQ in the germline V gene (reference sequence). In DNA form, the CDR3 reads TGTGCCAGCAGCTTATTCGGAAGCTCTGGAAACACCATATATTTT. Translation gives CASSLFGSSGNTIYF.

The V call is TRBV12-3 or TRBV12-4, the J call TRBJ2-5, with TRBD2 matching over 9 bases. The CDR3 covers 17 residues. J gave up 0 bases and V 7 bases, and 12 bases lay outside the gene matches. In DNA form, the CDR3 reads TGTGCCAGCACGCCGACGTCGGCTAGCGGGGACCAAGAGACCCAGTACTTC. It codes for CASTPTSASGDQETQYF.

Only a few counts were recorded for this clonotype. This chain links TRBV5-5 with TRBJ2-5, with 9 bases lining up with TRBD1. The CDR3 extends over 16 amino acids. Unmatched junction bases numbered 9, after V lost 4 bases and J lost 2 bases. The germline CDR1 and CDR2 sequences are SGHKS and YYEKEE (reference sequence). The chain's CDR3 is CASSDRDRVIQETQYF. The CDR3 DNA follows: TGTGCCAGCAGCGATCGGGACAGGGTTATACAAGAGACCCAGTACTTC.

This chain links TRBV27 with TRBJ1-2; possibly TRBD1 for D (5 bases). CDR3 size: 13 residues. CDR1 and CDR2 from the germline V gene are MNHEY and SMNVEV (reference sequence). Between the trimmed V and J ends, which lost 4 bases and 4 bases, there was a span of 10 bases. The CDR3: CASSSGTAYGYTF. In nucleotides, the CDR3 is TGTGCCAGCAGTTCCGGGACGGCCTATGGCTACACCTTC.

The DNA of the CDR3 is TGCAGTGCTAGACCTGAAGCGTACGAGCAGTACTTC. The encoded protein is CSARPEAYEQYF. The chain combines TRBV20-1 with TRBJ2-7; D not certain. Germline V gene lookup returns CDR1 DFQATT and CDR2 SNEGSKA (reference sequence). This CDR3 spans 12 amino acids. The V gene lost 2 bases and the J gene lost 4 bases, with 9 bases spanning the gap.

The rearrangement uses TRBV20-1 and TRBJ2-1; the D is unclear. Germline V gives CDR1 DFQATT, CDR2 SNEGSKA (reference sequence). This CDR3 comprises 14 residues. V lost 4 bases to trimming and J lost 4 bases, with 14 bases between them. The CDR3, as DNA: TGCAGTGCTAACAAGCCTAGTCTATACAATGAGCAGTTCTTC. It encodes CSANKPSLYNEQFF.

This chain connects TRBV20-1 to TRBJ2-1, with 8 bases fitting TRBD2. The V and J ends lost 6 bases and 8 bases, in that order; junction bases with no gene match: 9. The CDR3 consists of 13 residues. Germline CDR1 is DFQATT and CDR2 is SNEGSKA (reference sequence). The CDR3, as DNA: TGCAGTGCCCTAAGCGGGAGAGTTGATGAGCAGTTCTTC. This encodes CSALSGRVDEQFF.

The genes are TRBV29-1 and TRBJ2-1, with D unresolved. The CDR3 spans 15 residues. Trimming cost V 6 bases and J 0 bases, with 15 bases left between them. The V gene's germline CDR1 is SQVTM and CDR2 ANQGSEA. The CDR3 nucleotides are TGCAGCGTGGTCTCCTTAGTTAGCTCCTACAATGAGCAGTTCTTC. It is translated as CSVVSLVSSYNEQFF.

The J gene is TRBJ2-3, the V gene TRBV4-1, with D possibly being TRBD1 (5 bases). The V end lost 0 bases, the J end lost 2 bases, and 15 bases lay between the germline ends. Germline V gene sequence: CDR1 MGHRA, CDR2 YSYEKL. CDR3 size: 17 residues. The CDR3 DNA is TGCGCCAGCAGCCAAGATTCAACCAGGGTCATCACAGATACGCAGTATTTT. Translated, it gives CASSQDSTRVITDTQYF.

This clonotype was counted a few times. V gene TRBV5-1 combines with J gene TRBJ2-1; perhaps TRBD1 as D (7 bases). In germline, CDR1 is SGHRS, CDR2 YFSETQ. With 4 bases removed from V and 5 bases from J, the gap between germline ends came to 10 bases. There are 13 residues in the CDR3. The CDR3 sequence is CASSAGQNNEQFF. The CDR3 DNA is TGCGCCAGCAGCGCGGGACAGAACAATGAGCAGTTCTTC. The entire variable domain, with the rest obtained from reference TRBV5-1 and TRBJ2-1, is as follows: KAGVTQTPRYLIKTRGQQVTLSCSPISGHRSVSWYQQTPGQGLQFLFEYFSETQRNKGNFPGRFSGRQFSNSRSEMNVSTLELGDSALYLCASSAGQNNEQFFGPGTRLTVL.